This T cell receptor beta chain was documented in a study of cytomegalovirus exposure and HLA in healthy donors. The overall study: The 120 validation repertoires were produced on the same platform as the 500 to 800 repertoires of the first cohort. This was reported in a later analysis. Whole-study findings and limits: According to the study, around 150 TCR beta chains were cytomegalovirus-associated. First-cohort TCR clusters tended to co-occur in the roughly 120 validation repertoires, a later analysis found. A few CMV-associated chains proved CMV antigen-specific in vitro.

About this clone: The antigen remains undetermined.

Using immunoSEQ multiplex PCR, the repertoire was profiled, and TCRdb retains in-frame clones only, with some absent. The sample records roughly 130,000 clones, just under 90% being singletons. The CDR3 length is 13 residues. Trimming took 10 bases from V and 2 from J, leaving 14 bases between them. In germline, CDR1 is MNHNS, CDR2 SASEGT. This TCR derives from a man between 25 and 39 years old in good health and CMV-seronegative. Input material: PBMCs. The chain joins TRBV6-1 to TRBJ1-1; possibly TRBD1 for D (6 bases). The CDR3 DNA follows: TGTGCCACAAAAGGGGGAGAAAACACTGAAGCTTTCTTT. Translating it yields CATKGGENTEAFF.